A single sample gave rise to the 22 T cell receptor beta chains below, sequenced in a study of cytomegalovirus exposure and HLA in healthy donors. The PCR used 60 Vbeta and 13 Jbeta primers. Profiling relied on immunoSEQ multiplex PCR, and the TCRdb table lists in-frame clones only, not all of them. The table for this sample gives about 76,000 clones. The sequencing input was PBMCs. These receptors all come from a middle-aged woman in good health and CMV-seropositive.

The J gene is TRBJ1-2, the V gene TRBV2; D perhaps matches TRBD1 (6 bases). Trimming removed 6 bases at V and 4 bases at J, with 15 bases between. Germline V gene data show CDR1 as SNHLY and CDR2 as FYNNEI. The CDR3 length is 14 residues. As DNA, the CDR3 is TGTGCCAGCAGGTTGACAGGTTCCTTCTATGGCTACACCTTC. Its protein product is CASRLTGSFYGYTF.

This CDR3 is CASREGYNEQFF. DNA for the CDR3: TGTGCCAGCAGGGAGGGGTACAATGAGCAGTTCTTC. This rearrangement joins TRBV28 to TRBJ2-1; D may be TRBD2 (6 bases). Germline V CDR1 and CDR2: MDHEN, SYDVKM. This CDR3 spans 12 amino acids. V lost 6 bases and J 4 bases, leaving 7 bases between the germline ends.

The CDR3 spells CSVGGQGEIEAFF. The CDR3 DNA reads TGCAGCGTTGGGGGACAGGGGGAGATTGAAGCTTTCTTT. The rearrangement joins TRBV29-1 to TRBJ1-1, with TRBD1 matching over 11 bases. Germline values: CDR1 SQVTM, CDR2 ANQGSEA. The J segment lost 7 bases and the V segment lost 4 bases, leaving 5 bases of the junction unmatched. The CDR3 has 13 residues.

The chain carries TRBV7-9 and TRBJ2-5; 7 nucleotides line up with TRBD1. TRBJ2-7 explains the end of the DNA better; the J call may be wrong. The germline V gene has CDR1 SEHNR and CDR2 FQNEAQ (reference sequence). The CDR3 is 14 residues long. The CDR3 DNA reads as TGTGCCAGCAGCGAGGGAAGGGGGCTCCTCGAGCAGTACTTC. It specifies CASSEGRGLLEQYF.

The chain couples TRBV10-1 to TRBJ1-5; possible D gene TRBD1, 6 bases. The V gene's germline CDR1 is WNHNN and CDR2 SYGVQD (reference sequence). Trimming removed 4 bases at V and 0 bases at J, with 7 bases between. CDR3 length equals 14 residues. CDR3 sequence reads: CASSGTDSNQPQHF. Here the CDR3 DNA reads TGCGCCAGCAGTGGGACAGATAGCAATCAGCCCCAGCATTTT.

The chain uses TRBV27 and TRBJ1-2; 11 nucleotides match TRBD1. The V gene end was trimmed by 3 bases and the J gene end by 6 bases; junction bases not matched to a gene: 6. CDR3 length: 15 residues. The V gene's germline CDR1 is MNHEY and CDR2 SMNVEV (reference sequence). This chain's CDR3 is CASSFSRDRGNGYTF. In DNA, the CDR3 is TGTGCCAGCAGTTTCTCCCGGGACAGGGGGAATGGCTACACCTTC.

The V call is TRBV5-1, the J call TRBJ2-7; 7 nucleotides match TRBD2. The J segment lost 1 base and the V segment lost 0 bases, leaving 4 bases of the junction unmatched. Per germline, CDR1 SGHRS and CDR2 YFSETQ. The CDR3 sequence is 15 residues long. The CDR3 reads CASSLVAGESYEQYF. The DNA for the CDR3 is TGCGCCAGCAGCTTGGTGGCGGGAGAGTCCTACGAGCAGTACTTC.

The J gene is TRBJ1-1, the V gene TRBV25-1; TRBD1 matches 10 bases. The V and J ends lost 1 base and 5 bases, in that order; junction bases with no gene match: 7. The CDR3 is 16 amino acids. Germline V gene sequence: CDR1 MGHDK, CDR2 SYGVNS. CDR3 protein: CASSESGLGQGTEAFF. In DNA form, the CDR3 reads TGTGCCAGCAGTGAATCCGGTCTGGGACAGGGGACTGAAGCTTTCTTT.

This sequence joins TRBV7-3 and TRBJ2-7; TRBD1 is a possible D gene (6 bases). Per the germline V gene, CDR1 is SGHTA and CDR2 is FQGTGA. V lost 5 bases and J 5 bases, leaving 10 bases between the germline ends. The CDR3 spans 12 residues. The CDR3 protein is CASSLTGDEQYF. CDR3 coding DNA: TGTGCCAGCAGCCTGACAGGTGACGAGCAGTACTTC.

This rearrangement joins TRBV6-1 to TRBJ1-2; D is perhaps TRBD1 (5 bases). Trimming left V 8 bases short and J 6 bases short, with 16 bases between. Per germline, CDR1 MNHNS and CDR2 SASEGT. The CDR3 is made up of 13 amino acids. CDR3 sequence: CASREGLVDGYTF. Here the CDR3 DNA reads TGTGCCAGCCGGGAGGGGTTGGTAGATGGCTACACCTTC.

V is TRBV7-9 and J is TRBJ1-2; D perhaps matches TRBD1 (5 bases). V was shortened by 1 base and J by 3 bases, with 12 bases between the two germline ends. The CDR3 is made up of 15 amino acids. Per the germline V gene, CDR1 is SEHNR and CDR2 is FQNEAQ (reference sequence). The CDR3 here is CASSLGRVQDYGYTF. CDR3 bases: TGTGCCAGCAGCTTAGGCAGGGTGCAGGACTATGGCTACACCTTC.

This chain joins TRBV27 and TRBJ1-2, with 9 nucleotides matching TRBD1. The CDR3 is 14 residues long. Germline V gene sequence: CDR1 MNHEY, CDR2 SMNVEV (reference sequence). J gave up 2 bases and V 5 bases, and 3 bases lay outside the gene matches. CDR3 nucleotides: TGTGCCAGCAGTAGGGGACAGGGAAACTATGGCTACACCTTC. It yields the protein CASSRGQGNYGYTF.

V usage is TRBV19 and J usage is TRBJ2-2; no clear D. Trimming shortened V by 3 bases and J by 3 bases, and 8 bases separated the two germline ends. CDR1 LNHDA and CDR2 SQIVND come from the germline V gene (reference sequence). This CDR3 is 14 amino acids long. The CDR3 region is CASSMAQHTGELFF. In DNA, the CDR3 is TGTGCCAGTAGTATGGCACAGCACACCGGGGAGCTGTTTTTT.

The chain links TRBV5-4 to TRBJ2-1; 11 bases map to TRBD2. CDR1 is SGHNT, CDR2 YYREEE, per germline (reference sequence). The CDR3 sequence is 13 residues long. The V segment lost 6 bases and the J segment 9 bases; nucleotides outside the gene matches: 5. The DNA of the CDR3 is TGTGCCAGCAAACTAGCGGGAGTCTCTGAGCAGTTCTTC. Translating it yields CASKLAGVSEQFF.

The gene calls are TRBV4-2 and TRBJ1-2; D possibly corresponds to TRBD1 (5 bases). This CDR3 has 14 amino acids. V was clipped by 1 base and J by 6 bases, with 12 bases between them. The germline V gene encodes CDR1 LGHNA and CDR2 YNFKEQ. The CDR3 loop reads CASSQVGGEDGYTF. CDR3 in DNA: TGTGCCAGCAGCCAAGTAGGAGGGGAGGATGGCTACACCTTC.

This chain links TRBV21-1 with TRBJ1-1; the D segment call TRBD1 is taken from the table without a DNA check. TRBV21-1 is designated a pseudogene. There are 22 residues in the CDR3. The CDR3 is CASSKSRDRDDKKKRRNTEAFF. CDR3 coding DNA: TGTGCCAGCAGCAAATCTAGGGACAGAGACGACAAAAAAAAGCGGCGGAACACTGAAGCTTTCTTT.

This chain uses TRBV5-8 with TRBJ2-3, with a tentative D call TRBD2 (5 bases). Germline lookup yields CDR1 SGHTS and CDR2 YDEGEE. V dropped 2 bases and J dropped 0 bases, with 16 bases sitting between them. There are 17 residues in the CDR3. The CDR3 spells CASSFLLWWTSTDTQYF. The CDR3 coding sequence is TGTGCCAGCAGCTTTCTTCTCTGGTGGACTAGCACAGATACGCAGTATTTT.

This chain uses TRBV7-9 with TRBJ2-7; D may be TRBD1 (5 bases). The CDR3 runs 14 residues. In germline, CDR1 is SEHNR, CDR2 FQNEAQ (reference sequence). V was cut by 2 bases and J by 2 bases, with 10 bases left in between. The CDR3 nucleotides are TGTGCCAGCAGCTTACAGGGTGTGACCTACGAGCAGTACTTC. Translation gives CASSLQGVTYEQYF.

The V and J genes are TRBV5-1 and TRBJ1-3; TRBD1 is a possible D gene (5 bases). The CDR3 runs to 15 residues. Germline V gene data show CDR1 as SGHRS and CDR2 as YFSETQ. Trimming pared 0 bases from V and 8 bases from J, leaving 15 bases between. The CDR3 reads CASSLGGREADTIYF. CDR3 nucleotide sequence: TGCGCCAGCAGCTTGGGTGGCAGGGAGGCAGACACCATATATTTT.

The gene calls are TRBV19 and TRBJ2-7, with 7 positions matching TRBD1. This CDR3 has 16 residues. Germline CDR1 LNHDA, CDR2 SQIVND (reference sequence). Losses at the gene ends were 2 bases for V and 1 base for J; bases not matched to a gene: 8. The CDR3 region has the DNA TGTGCCAGTAGTATAAGGGGACAGTACCAATCCTACGAGCAGTACTTC. It codes for CASSIRGQYQSYEQYF.

The gene calls are TRBV5-3 and TRBJ1-6; D possibly corresponds to TRBD1 (6 bases). TRBV5-3 is labeled an ORF, and its function is uncertain. This CDR3 spans 16 amino acids. V was pared by 4 bases and J by 2 bases, with 13 bases between. The CDR3 loop reads CARSRKGGAYNSPLHF. The DNA of the CDR3 is TGTGCCAGAAGCCGGAAAGGGGGTGCCTATAATTCACCCCTCCACTTT.

The chain uses TRBV2 and TRBJ1-1; 9 bases are shared with TRBD1. The ends lost 1 base at V and 1 base at J; junction bases unmatched: 1. Germline loops: CDR1 SNHLY, CDR2 FYNNEI. CDR3 length: 15 residues. The CDR3 DNA is TGTGCCAGCAGTGAAGTGGGACAGGGGAACACTGAAGCTTTCTTT. This gives the protein CASSEVGQGNTEAFF.